Listed here is a single T cell receptor beta chain. This clonotype was seen at least ten times. Its cognate antigen has yet to be identified. The junction departs from germline at one end; a sequencing error may be responsible. Lymph node samples were obtained from the axillary draining lymph nodes of breast cancer patients. This sample was included in a study of breast tumors, draining lymph nodes, adjacent tissues (dated by TCRdb to the mid-2010s). Looking at the study overall: In breast cancer patients, the study compared the TCR beta repertoires of tumor, adjacent nontumor tissue and axillary lymph nodes. In human breast cancer, the study set out to assess how tumor, surrounding tissue and draining lymph node repertoires relate to one another and whether T cells might be exchanged between them. Here is what the overall study found, with its caveats: Tumor T-cell repertoires showed less diversity than lymph node repertoires and more diversity than nontumor tissue repertoires, and tumor T-cell repertoires showed preferential V and J gene usage. Tumor and nontumor tissue repertoires were significantly more similar in luminal-like than in basal-like breast cancer. The conclusion that tumor T cells originate in lymph nodes was framed as consistent with a hypothesis rather than directly demonstrated. A scenario in which most tumor T cells derive from the lymph node and then expand within tumor tissue was judged to be consistent with the data.

Via the germline V gene (reference sequence), CDR1 is SEHNR and CDR2 FQNEAQ. From the cysteine through the phenylalanine, the CDR3 covers 11 amino acids. The read is trimmed to its CDR3 DNA, 33 bases read in frame from base 1. TCRdb records Illumina HiSeq 2000 as the sequencer. Multiplex PCR amplification was used to generate the TCR beta chain libraries. High-throughput sequencing was used to analyze the amplified TCR beta chain products. TCRdb handled the public reads itself, with Q25 trimming in fastp and clone calling in MiXCR, and kept productive beta chains. Every distinct CDR3 protein forms one entry, paired with its most common genes and DNA. The sample records approximately 150,000 distinct CDR3 sequences, around 35% of which are singletons. The top ten clonotypes cover around 4% of the sample.

The material sequenced was axillary lymph node tissue. The sequence was collected from a female donor with breast cancer. Some clones in this sample may be carry-over from other donors' samples. Recombination joined TRBV7-9 with TRBJ2-2; the D segment cannot be called with confidence. The CDR3 protein is CASSIAGELFF. In nucleotides, the sequence is TGTGCCAGCAGCATAGCCGGGGAGCTGTTTTTT.